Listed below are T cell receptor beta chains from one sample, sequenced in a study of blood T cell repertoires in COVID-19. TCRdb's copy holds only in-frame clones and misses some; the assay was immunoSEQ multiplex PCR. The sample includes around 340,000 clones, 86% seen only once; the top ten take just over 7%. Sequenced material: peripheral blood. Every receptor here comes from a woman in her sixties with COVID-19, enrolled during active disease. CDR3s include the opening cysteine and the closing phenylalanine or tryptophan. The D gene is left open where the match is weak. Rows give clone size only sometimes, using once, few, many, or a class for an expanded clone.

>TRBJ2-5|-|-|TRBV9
TGTGCCAGCAGCCTAGGTTCAGGGTGGGAGACCCAGTACTTC
CASSLGSGWETQYF
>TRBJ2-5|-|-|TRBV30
TGTGCCTGGAGTGTTAGTTATGGGGGGGCGGGACCCCAGTACTTC
CAWSVSYGGAGPQYF
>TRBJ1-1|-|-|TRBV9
TGTGCCAGCAGCGGGAAACAGGAAATGAACACTGAAGCTTTCTTT
CASSGKQEMNTEAFF
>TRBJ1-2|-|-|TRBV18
TGTGCCAGCTCCCCTTTTGAAAGAGACTATGGCTACACCTTC
CASSPFERDYGYTF
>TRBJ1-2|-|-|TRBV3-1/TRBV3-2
TGTGCCAGCAGCCCGCAGCCGGAGCACTATGGCTACACCTTC
CASSPQPEHYGYTF
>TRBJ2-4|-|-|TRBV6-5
TGTGCCAGCAGTTATAGCCAGGGGTCCAAAAACATTCAGTACTTC
CASSYSQGSKNIQYF
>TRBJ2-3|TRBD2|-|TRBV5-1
TGCGCCAGCATGACTAGCGGGGGGGCACAAGATACGCAGTATTTT
CASMTSGGAQDTQYF
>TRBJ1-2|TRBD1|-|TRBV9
TGTGCCAGCCGCGGGACAGCCCCCTATGGCTACACCTTC
CASRGTAPYGYTF
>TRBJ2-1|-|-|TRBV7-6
TGTGCCAGCAGCTTAGATGTGGCAGGGCCATACAATGAGCAGTTCTTC
CASSLDVAGPYNEQFF
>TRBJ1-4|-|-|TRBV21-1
TGTGCCAGCAGCTCTTGCAGGTTTACCCTGTCAACTAATGAAAAACTGTTTTTT
CASSSCRFTLSTNEKLFF
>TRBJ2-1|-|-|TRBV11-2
TGTGCCAGCAGCTTACTCCCCCTCAAGGGGAATGAGCAGTTCTTC
CASSLLPLKGNEQFF
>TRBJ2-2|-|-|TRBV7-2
TGTGCCAGCAGCCCGCAGGGAAACACCGGGGAGCTGTTTTTT
CASSPQGNTGELFF
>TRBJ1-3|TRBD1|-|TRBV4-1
TGCGCCAGCAGCCAAGGGAGGGGACAGGGGGCATGGTCTGGAAACACCATATATTTT
CASSQGRGQGAWSGNTIYF
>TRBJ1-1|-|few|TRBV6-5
TGTGCCAGCAGTACCGACAGGAGGAACACTGAAGCTTTCTTT
CASSTDRRNTEAFF
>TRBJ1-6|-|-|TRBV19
TGTGCCAGTAGTATAGGACCCCAAGCGTCACCCCTCCACTTT
CASSIGPQASPLHF
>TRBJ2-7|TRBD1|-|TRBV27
TGTGCCAGCAGTGCTCTACCCGGGACAGCCTACGAGCAGTACTTC
CASSALPGTAYEQYF
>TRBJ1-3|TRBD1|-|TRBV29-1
TGCAGCGTCCGACAGGGTCCGGGGGGAAACACCATATATTTT
CSVRQGPGGNTIYF
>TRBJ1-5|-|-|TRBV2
TGTGCCAGCAGTGACGAAGGGACATATAGCAATCAGCCCCAGCATTTT
CASSDEGTYSNQPQHF
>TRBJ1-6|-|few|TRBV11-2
TGTGCCAGCAGCCAAGAGGGAAGGGGGTCACCCCTCCACTTT
CASSQEGRGSPLHF
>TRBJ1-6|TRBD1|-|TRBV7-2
TGTGCCAGCAGCTCAAGGACAGGGTTTAATTCACCCCTCCACTTT
CASSSRTGFNSPLHF
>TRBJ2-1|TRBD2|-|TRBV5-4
TGTGCCAGCAGCCCCGGGTATCGGCGGGGGGGCCACAATGAGCAGTTCTTC
CASSPGYRRGGHNEQFF
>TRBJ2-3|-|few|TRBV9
TGTGCCAGCAGCCAGGGATTACACACAGATACGCAGTATTTT
CASSQGLHTDTQYF
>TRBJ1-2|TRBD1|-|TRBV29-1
TGCAGCGTTTCCCACAGGGGAGTATTGGATGGCTACACCTTC
CSVSHRGVLDGYTF
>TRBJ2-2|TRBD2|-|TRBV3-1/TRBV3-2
TGTGCCAGCAGCCGCCGGTTTAGCGGGGGGGCCTCGTCCGGGGAGCTGTTTTTT
CASSRRFSGGASSGELFF
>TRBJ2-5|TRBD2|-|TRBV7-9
TGTGCCAGCAGCTCCTTAGGTCTCGGTAGCGGGGGAGAGACCCAGTACTTC
CASSSLGLGSGGETQYF
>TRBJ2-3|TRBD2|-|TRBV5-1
TGCGCCAGCAGCTTGATCGGGGGGAGTAGCACAGATACGCAGTATTTT
CASSLIGGSSTDTQYF
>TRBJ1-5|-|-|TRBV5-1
TGCGCCAGCAGCTTGGGGGCTAATCAGCCCCAGCATTTT
CASSLGANQPQHF
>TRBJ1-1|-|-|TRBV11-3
TGTGCCAGCAGCTTAGAAGCGGGGGGCAAGAACACTGAAGCTTTCTTT
CASSLEAGGKNTEAFF
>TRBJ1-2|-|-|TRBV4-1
TGCGCCAGCAGCCAAGAAATAGGACAGATCTATGGCTACACCTTC
CASSQEIGQIYGYTF
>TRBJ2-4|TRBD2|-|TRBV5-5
TGTGCCCCCCCACGAAGTAGCGGGGGGGCAGGGTCCAAAAACATTCAGTACTTC
CAPPRSSGGAGSKNIQYF
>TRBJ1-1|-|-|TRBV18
TGTGCCAGCTCACCAAGCCAGGGTAGCACTGAAGCTTTCTTT
CASSPSQGSTEAFF
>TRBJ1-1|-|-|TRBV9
TGTGCCAGCAGCGTAGGTGGGAGGGATACTGAAGCTTTCTTT
CASSVGGRDTEAFF
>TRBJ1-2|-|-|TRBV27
TGTGCCAGCAGCCCAGCAGAGCTGGCCCCAAGGACTAATGGCTACACCTTC
CASSPAELAPRTNGYTF
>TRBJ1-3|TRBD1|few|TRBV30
TGTGCCTGGAGAGACGGACAGGGGGCTGGAAACACCATATATTTT
CAWRDGQGAGNTIYF
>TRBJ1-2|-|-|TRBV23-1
TGCGCCAGCAGTGGGGGCCAGAGATTCTATGGCTACACCTTC
CASSGGQRFYGYTF
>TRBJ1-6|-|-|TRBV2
TGTGCCAGCAGCGACAGGCCGACCTCTTATAATTCACCCCTCCACTTT
CASSDRPTSYNSPLHF
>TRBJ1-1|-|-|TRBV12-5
TGTGCTAGTGAACAACAGGGTGGTGTCACTGAAGCTTTCTTT
CASEQQGGVTEAFF
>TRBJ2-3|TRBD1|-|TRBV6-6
TGTGCCAGCAGCTCTTACACAGGACAGGGGGCTCAGTATTTT
CASSSYTGQGAQYF
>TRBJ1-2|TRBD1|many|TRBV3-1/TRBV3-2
TGTGCCAGCAGCCAAGGACAGGGTGGCTACACCTTC
CASSQGQGGYTF
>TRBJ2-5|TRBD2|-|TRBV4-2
TGTGCCAGCAGCCAAGAAGCGGGGGGGCCGCGGGAGACCCAGTACTTC
CASSQEAGGPRETQYF
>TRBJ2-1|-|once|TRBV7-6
TGTGCCAGCAGCCCGCCTGGAGGGTGGGTTCCTGAGTTCTTC
CASSPPGGWVPEFF
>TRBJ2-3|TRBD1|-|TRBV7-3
TGTGCCAGCAGCTCTACAGGGGCCACAGATACGCAGTATTTT
CASSSTGATDTQYF
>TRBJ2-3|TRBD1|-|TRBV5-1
TGCGCCAGCAGCTTGACAGGGGTAGTCGCAGATACGCAGTATTTT
CASSLTGVVADTQYF
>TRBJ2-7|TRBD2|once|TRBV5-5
TGTGCCAGCACCCTCCGGGACTACACGAGCTCCTACGAGCAGTACTTC
CASTLRDYTSSYEQYF
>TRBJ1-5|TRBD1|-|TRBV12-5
TGTGCTAGTGCCCCTTTTAGGACAGGGGATGCTGGGAATCAGCCCCAGCATTTT
CASAPFRTGDAGNQPQHF
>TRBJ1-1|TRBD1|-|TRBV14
TGTGCCAGCAGCCGTTTACAGGGGAGGAACACTGAAGCTTTCTTT
CASSRLQGRNTEAFF
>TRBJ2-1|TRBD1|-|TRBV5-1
TGCGCCAGCAGCTCGGGAGGACAGGGGGCCGATGAGCAGTTCTTC
CASSSGGQGADEQFF
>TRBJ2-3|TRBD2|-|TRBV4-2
TGTGCCAGCAGCCCCTTGACTAGCGCCCCAGGCGGAGATACGCAGTATTTT
CASSPLTSAPGGDTQYF
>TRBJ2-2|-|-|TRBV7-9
TGTGCCAGCAGCTTAGTGGGGGGTGACACCGGGGAGCTGTTTTTT
CASSLVGGDTGELFF
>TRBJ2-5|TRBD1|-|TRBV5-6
TGTGCCAGCAGCTTGGGCCCATTTTTACAGGGGACGGAGACCCAGTACTTC
CASSLGPFLQGTETQYF
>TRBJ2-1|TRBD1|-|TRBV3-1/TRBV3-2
TGTGCCAGCAGCCAACGGACAGGCCTAGGGTCCTACAATGAGCAGTTCTTC
CASSQRTGLGSYNEQFF